These T cell receptor beta chains were read from a single sample in a study of blood T cell repertoires in COVID-19. Only in-frame clones appear in the TCRdb table, and some are missing; sequencing was by immunoSEQ multiplex PCR. The table has about 300,000 clones, under 90% seen once. Sample: PBMCs or T cells enriched from blood (not recorded which). The receptor source for this set is a man aged 25-45 years who had recovered from COVID-19. CDR3s include the opening cysteine and the closing phenylalanine or tryptophan. The order of the fields is clone size, D gene, V gene, CDR3 length, J gene, CDR3 protein, CDR3 DNA. The D gene is left open where the match is weak. Part of the rows lack a size; the others show once, few, many or a class for expanded clones.

.	TRBD1	TRBV7-9	15	TRBJ2-7	CASSLLGQGSYEQYF	TGTGCCAGCAGCTTACTCGGACAGGGTTCGTACGAGCAGTACTTC
.	TRBD2	TRBV9	16	TRBJ2-2	CASSEHGGANTGELFF	TGTGCCAGCAGCGAGCACGGGGGGGCGAACACCGGGGAGCTGTTTTTT
.	TRBD1	TRBV24-1	15	TRBJ1-2	CATSGFRGRDYGYTF	TGTGCCACCAGTGGGTTCAGGGGGCGCGACTATGGCTACACCTTC
.	.	TRBV11-2	14	TRBJ2-5	CASSSDREIETQYF	TGTGCCAGCAGCTCTGACCGGGAAATTGAGACCCAGTACTTC
.	.	TRBV7-9	12	TRBJ2-7	CASSLGLVEQYF	TGTGCCAGCAGCTTAGGGTTAGTCGAGCAGTACTTC
.	.	TRBV27	14	TRBJ2-5	CAALEGEYQETQYF	TGTGCCGCCCTCGAGGGGGAATACCAAGAGACCCAGTACTTC
.	TRBD1	TRBV19	16	TRBJ2-2	CASSRGQGWTTGELFF	TGTGCCAGTAGTAGAGGACAGGGGTGGACCACCGGGGAGCTGTTTTTT
once	.	TRBV19	14	TRBJ1-2	CASSMRANIGGYTF	TGTGCCAGTAGTATGCGGGCAAATATAGGTGGCTACACCTTC
.	TRBD1	TRBV13	16	TRBJ2-3	CASNSQRTGGTDTQYF	TGTGCCAGCAACTCCCAACGGACAGGGGGCACAGATACGCAGTATTTT
.	.	TRBV23-1	14	TRBJ1-5	CASSHGGSNQPQHF	TGCGCCAGCAGTCACGGAGGTAGCAATCAGCCCCAGCATTTT
.	TRBD1	TRBV5-1	16	TRBJ1-4	CASSRDRGPGHEKLFF	TGCGCCAGCAGCCGGGACAGGGGTCCGGGTCATGAAAAACTGTTTTTT
.	.	TRBV19	14	TRBJ2-4	CASSMEDPQNIQYF	TGTGCCAGTAGTATGGAGGACCCCCAAAACATTCAGTACTTC
few	.	TRBV18	15	TRBJ1-1	CASSRRTEMNTEAFF	TGTGCCAGCTCACGACGGACAGAAATGAACACTGAAGCTTTCTTT
.	.	TRBV5-6	14	TRBJ1-4	CASRLQGEDEKLFF	TGTGCCAGCAGATTGCAGGGCGAAGATGAAAAACTGTTTTTT